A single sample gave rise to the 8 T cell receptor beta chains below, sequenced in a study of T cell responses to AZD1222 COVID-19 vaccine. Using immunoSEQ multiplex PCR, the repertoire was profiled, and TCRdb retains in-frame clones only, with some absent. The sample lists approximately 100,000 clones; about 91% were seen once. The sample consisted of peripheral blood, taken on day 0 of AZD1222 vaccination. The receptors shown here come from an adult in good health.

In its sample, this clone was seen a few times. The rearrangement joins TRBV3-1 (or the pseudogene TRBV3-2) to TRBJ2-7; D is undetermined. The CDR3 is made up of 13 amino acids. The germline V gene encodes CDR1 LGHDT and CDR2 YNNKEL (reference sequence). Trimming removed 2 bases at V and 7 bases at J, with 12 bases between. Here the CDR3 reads CASSQMIGYEQYF. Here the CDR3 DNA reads TGTGCCAGCAGCCAAATGATAGGGTATGAGCAGTACTTC.

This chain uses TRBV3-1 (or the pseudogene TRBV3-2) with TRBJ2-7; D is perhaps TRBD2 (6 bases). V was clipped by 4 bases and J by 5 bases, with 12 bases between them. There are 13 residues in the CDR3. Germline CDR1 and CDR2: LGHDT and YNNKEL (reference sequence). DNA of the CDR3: TGTGCCAGCAGCCGCCCACTAGCTCACGAGCAGTACTTC. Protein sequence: CASSRPLAHEQYF.

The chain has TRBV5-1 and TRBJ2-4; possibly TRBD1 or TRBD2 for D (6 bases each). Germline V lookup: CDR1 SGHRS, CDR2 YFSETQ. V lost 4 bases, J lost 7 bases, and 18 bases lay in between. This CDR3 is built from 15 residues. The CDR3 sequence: CASSRGEGGGNIQYF. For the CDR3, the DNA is TGCGCCAGCAGCCGCGGCGAGGGGGGTGGGAACATTCAGTACTTC.

CDR3 sequence (DNA): TGTGCCAGCTCCCAGTCCTACGAGCAGTACTTC. The encoded protein is CASSQSYEQYF. The rearrangement uses TRBV2 and TRBJ2-7; D not certain. Germline loops: CDR1 SNHLY, CDR2 FYNNEI. The CDR3 sequence is 11 residues long. V lost 8 bases and J lost 1, with 6 bases in between.

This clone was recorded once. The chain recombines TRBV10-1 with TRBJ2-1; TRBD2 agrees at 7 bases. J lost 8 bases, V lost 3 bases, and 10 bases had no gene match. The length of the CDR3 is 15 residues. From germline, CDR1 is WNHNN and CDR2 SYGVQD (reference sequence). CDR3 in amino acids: CASSDGGAGRDEQFF. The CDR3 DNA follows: TGCGCCAGCAGTGATGGAGGAGCGGGAAGGGATGAGCAGTTCTTC.

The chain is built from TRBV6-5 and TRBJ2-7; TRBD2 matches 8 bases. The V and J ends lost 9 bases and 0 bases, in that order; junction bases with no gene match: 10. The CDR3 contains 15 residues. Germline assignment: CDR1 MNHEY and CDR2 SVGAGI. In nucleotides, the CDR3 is TGTGCCAGTCAATACGGGAGGGGGGGCTCCTACGAGCAGTACTTC. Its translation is CASQYGRGGSYEQYF.

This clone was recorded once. Here the CDR3 reads CATSWGTNQPQHF. The CDR3 DNA is TGTGCCACCAGCTGGGGGACCAATCAGCCCCAGCATTTT. The chain employs TRBV15 and TRBJ1-5, with a tentative D call TRBD1 (5 bases). V dropped 5 bases and J dropped 3 bases, with 8 bases sitting between them. The CDR3 sequence is 13 residues long. Germline loops: CDR1 LNHNV, CDR2 YYDKDF (reference sequence).

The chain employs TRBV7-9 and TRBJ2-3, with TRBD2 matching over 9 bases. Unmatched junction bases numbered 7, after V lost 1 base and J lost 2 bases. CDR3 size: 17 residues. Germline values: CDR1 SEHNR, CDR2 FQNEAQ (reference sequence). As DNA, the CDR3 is TGTGCCAGCAGCTTAGGGGTTAGCGGGGGCTACACAGATACGCAGTATTTT. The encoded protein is CASSLGVSGGYTDTQYF.